One and the same sample provided the 27 T cell receptor delta chains below, sequenced in a study of gamma-delta chains in newborns, infants, children. TCRdb reanalyzed the reads using CATT. The sample has about 3,100 delta-chain clones, around half seen once. The sequencing input was blood. All receptors come from a child who received the measles vaccine.

This clone was seen just once. A single base is all that separates this from a far larger clone, so a read error is likely. The DNA is left out, because the CDR3 cannot be placed on it with certainty; the CDR3 is given as TCRdb lists it. This chain connects TRAV29/DV5 to TRDJ1; the DNA was not used to check the table's D call, TRDD2. Inclusive of both ends, the CDR3 amounts to 23 amino acids. Germline CDR1 NSMFDY, CDR2 ISSIKDK. This CDR3 reads CSVLLCSKPPSFPQNYYTDKLIF.

This clone came up once. This may arise from a read error, as a much more abundant clone is one base away. The chain recombines TRDV2 with TRDJ1; 8 nucleotides line up with TRDD3. CDR1 is GEAIGNYY, CDR2 EKD, per germline. The CDR3 spans 18 residues. Trimming removed 4 bases from V and 1 base from J; junction bases left unmatched: 16. The chain's CDR3 is CACEPLTGGPPSTDKLIF. The CDR3 bases are TGTGCCTGTGAACCACTTACTGGGGGTCCGCCGAGCACCGATAAACTCATCTTT.

As for this clone: A far larger clone is just one base off, so this is likely a read error. This sample includes further DNA sequences coding for the same CDR3. The chain couples TRDV3 to TRDJ1, with 11 bases lining up with TRDD3. Germline V gene data show CDR1 as TVYSNPD and CDR2 as GDNSRS (reference sequence). The CDR3 has 16 residues. The CDR3 protein is CACPHLGDTIADKLIF. In DNA, the CDR3 is TGCGCCTGCCCCCATCTGGGGGATACCATTGCCGATAAACTCATCTTT.

About this clone: This may come from a read error, since a much larger clone is one base off. The V and J genes are TRDV1 and TRDJ1; the D call may be TRDD2 or TRDD3 (8 bases each). With 2 bases removed from V and 0 bases from J, the gap between germline ends came to 34 bases. The germline CDR1 and CDR2 sequences are TSWWSYY and QGS. The CDR3 loop spans 23 amino acids. The CDR3 spells CALGEVYPPFLGYWGDHTDKLIF. The CDR3 nucleotides are TGTGCTCTTGGGGAAGTCTACCCGCCCTTCCTAGGGTACTGGGGGGATCACACCGATAAACTCATCTTT.

This clone was seen a handful of times. The sample holds other DNA sequences that translate to the same CDR3. V usage is TRDV2 and J usage is TRDJ3, with 9 nucleotides matching TRDD3. Unmatched junction bases numbered 0, after V lost 1 base and J lost 0 bases. This CDR3 comprises 17 residues. The germline V gene encodes CDR1 GEAIGNYY and CDR2 EKD. CDR3 sequence: CACDTGGYSWDTRQMFF. The CDR3 DNA sequence: TGTGCCTGTGACACTGGGGGATACTCCTGGGACACCCGACAGATGTTTTTC.

Points on this clone: A clone one base away is much larger, so this may be a read error. Within the sample, other DNA sequences also encode this same CDR3. This rearrangement joins TRDV1 to TRDJ1; D gene unclear. Germline V lookup: CDR1 TSWWSYY, CDR2 QGS. The V end lost 3 bases, the J end lost 0 bases, and 14 bases lay between the germline ends. The CDR3 extends over 16 amino acids. CDR3 protein: CALGEPQISYTDKLIF. CDR3 DNA sequence: TGTGCTCTTGGGGAGCCACAGATCTCGTACACCGATAAACTCATCTTT.

This clone was detected only a few times. Given a far larger clone just one base away, this is likely a sequencing read error. The sample holds other DNA sequences that translate to the same CDR3. V usage is TRDV1 and J usage is TRDJ1, with 9 bases aligning to TRDD3. CDR1 is TSWWSYY, CDR2 QGS, per germline. This CDR3 contains 21 residues. The CDR3 is CALGERFHSLNWGTHTDKLIF. The CDR3 DNA follows: TGTGCTCTTGGGGAACGGTTCCATTCCTTAAACTGGGGGACCCACACCGATAAACTTATCTTT.

Judged by abundance, this clone is medium-sized. The chain uses TRDV1 and TRDJ1; 11 bases align to TRDD3. The CDR3 extends over 22 amino acids. Per germline, CDR1 TSWWSYY and CDR2 QGS. V trimming: 3 bases; J trimming: 0 bases; junction bases outside the gene matches: 21. The CDR3 DNA reads TGTGCTCTTGGGGATAGAGTGGCCTTCCTACTGGGGGATATCAGGTACACCGATAAACTCATCTTT. It is translated as CALGDRVAFLLGDIRYTDKLIF.

Points on this clone: This likely traces to a read error, being one base from a far larger clone. Additional DNA sequences in this sample encode the identical CDR3. CDR3 protein: CACDNTGGYSWDTRQMFF. The CDR3, as DNA: TGTGCCTGTGACAATACGGGGGGATACTCCTGGGACACCCGACAGATGTTTTTC. The rearrangement links TRDV2 to TRDJ3; TRDD3 aligns across 8 bases. This CDR3 has 18 amino acids. V lost 2 bases, J lost 0 bases, and 5 bases stayed unmatched. Germline-derived CDR1 and CDR2 are GEAIGNYY and EKD.

On this clone itself: This could be a read error, since a much larger clone is one nucleotide away. This chain connects TRDV2 to TRDJ1, with 11 positions matching TRDD3. Germline CDR1 and CDR2: GEAIGNYY and EKD. The CDR3 totals 16 residues. CDR3 DNA sequence: TGTGCCGGTGACACCTTGGGGGATACGCGGACCGATAAACTCATCTTT. Encoded protein: CAGDTLGDTRTDKLIF.

Comment on this clone: Just one base apart from a much larger clone, this may be a read error. In the same sample, other DNA sequences code for this CDR3. This chain connects TRDV1 to TRDJ1; 7 bases line up with TRDD3. CDR1 is TSWWSYY, CDR2 QGS, per germline. This CDR3 has 18 amino acids. CDR3 bases: TGTGCTCTTGGGGAACTGGTTCCCCCGGTGGGGGAGTCCGATAAGCTCATCTTT. It encodes CALGELVPPVGESDKLIF.

This clone rates as medium-sized. This sample also contains other DNA sequences that code for the same CDR3. The V and J genes are TRDV1 and TRDJ1; 10 bases fit TRDD3. There are 18 residues in the CDR3. Germline V CDR1 and CDR2: TSWWSYY, QGS. Trimming cost V 1 base and J 9 bases; bases outside gene matches: 17. The CDR3 bases are TGTGCTCTTGGGGAACCCAGAACGTCACGGCTGGGGGATAAACAACTCATCTTT. Protein: CALGEPRTSRLGDKQLIF.

This chain links TRDV1 with TRDJ1; D not resolved. Between the trimmed V and J ends, which lost 1 base and 0 bases, there was a span of 6 bases. CDR1 is TSWWSYY and CDR2 is QGS in the germline V gene. The CDR3 has 14 residues. CDR3 nucleotide sequence: TGTGCTCTTGGGGAACGGGACTACACCGATAAACTCATCTTT. It specifies CALGERDYTDKLIF.

About this clone itself: One end of the junction fails to match germline, which may point to a read error. J is TRDJ3 and V is TRDV2, with a possible D match to TRDD3 (6 bases). The CDR3 covers 18 residues. The germline CDR1 and CDR2 sequences are GEAIGNYY and EKD. The CDR3 loop reads CARDTTGDRSWDTRQMFF. The CDR3 region has the DNA TGTGCCCGTGACACCACGGGGGACCGCTCCTGGGACACCCGACAGATGTTTTTC.

By share of the sample, this clone is large. This CDR3 is also generated by other DNA sequences in the sample. This chain connects TRDV1 to TRDJ1; a possible D gene is TRDD3 (6 bases). This CDR3 has 18 residues. Per the germline V gene, CDR1 is TSWWSYY and CDR2 is QGS. V lost 1 base and J 3 bases, leaving 21 bases between the germline ends. This CDR3 is CALGERLFYWDWADKLIF. DNA of the CDR3: TGTGCTCTTGGGGAACGCCTTTTCTACTGGGATTGGGCCGATAAACTCATCTTT.

The chain has TRDV1 and TRDJ1; TRDD3 agrees at 7 bases. The germline V gene encodes CDR1 TSWWSYY and CDR2 QGS. The V and J ends lost 2 bases and 0 bases, in that order; junction bases with no gene match: 36. This CDR3 has 26 amino acids. CDR3 region: CALGESPYHLGRRILGIVGYTDKLIF. CDR3 coding DNA: TGTGCTCTTGGGGAAAGCCCGTACCACCTGGGGCGTCGCATACTGGGGATCGTAGGGTACACCGATAAACTCATCTTT.

The genes are TRDV2 and TRDJ3; 11 nucleotides match TRDD3. Trimming took 1 base from V and 0 from J; bases not matched to a gene: 4. The CDR3 consists of 19 residues. Germline CDR1 and CDR2: GEAIGNYY and EKD. The CDR3 protein is CACDTLGDTGSWDTRQMFF. The DNA of the CDR3 is TGTGCCTGTGACACTCTGGGGGATACAGGCTCCTGGGACACCCGACAGATGTTTTTC.

The chain couples TRDV1 to TRDJ1; D call uncertain. Trimming stripped 2 bases from V and 0 bases from J, with 16 bases between. CDR3 length: 17 residues. Germline CDR1 TSWWSYY, CDR2 QGS. In DNA, the CDR3 is TGTGCTCTTGGGGAAAGGGGCCCCCCCCGGCACACCGATAAACTCATCTTT. It yields the protein CALGERGPPRHTDKLIF.

About this clone itself: This clone may be a read error of a much larger clone one base away. Other nucleotide sequences from this sample produce the same CDR3. This sequence joins TRDV1 and TRDJ1; D remains unclear. Germline V lookup: CDR1 TSWWSYY, CDR2 QGS. The CDR3 spans 18 residues. The CDR3 sequence is CALGEELVAPRYTDKLIF. The DNA for the CDR3 is TGTGCTCTTGGGGAAGAACTCGTGGCGCCCCGGTACACCGACAAACTCATCTTT.

The chain is built from TRDV1 and TRDJ1, with 8 nucleotides matching TRDD3. This CDR3 comprises 22 residues. The V segment lost 2 bases and the J segment 0 bases; nucleotides outside the gene matches: 23. Germline CDR1 TSWWSYY, CDR2 QGS. CDR3 loop: CALGEYLLRGIRLNAYTDKLIF. The DNA for the CDR3 is TGTGCTCTTGGGGAATACCTCCTACGTGGGATACGATTGAATGCGTACACCGATAAACTCATCTTT.

Worth noting for this clone: This clone may be a read error of a much larger clone one base away. The sample contains more than one DNA sequence encoding this CDR3. This chain links TRDV1 with TRDJ1; tentative D call: TRDD3 (5 bases). Per germline, CDR1 TSWWSYY and CDR2 QGS. The CDR3 covers 16 residues. The CDR3 DNA sequence: TGTGCCCTTGGGGACCCCCCGGGATGGTACACCGATAAACTCATCTTT. Protein: CALGDPPGWYTDKLIF.

Note on this clone: This may come from a read error, since a much larger clone is one base off. The V gene is TRDV3, the J gene TRDJ1; the match to TRDD3 covers 11 bases. The trim removed 2 bases at V and 0 bases at J, leaving 32 bases unmatched. Germline V lookup: CDR1 TVYSNPD, CDR2 GDNSRS (reference sequence). CDR3 length: 24 amino acids. The CDR3, as DNA: TGTGCCTTTGAATGGGGACCCCTGCCTGTACTGGGGGATAATCGGGATAGGTACACCGATAAACTCATCTTT. Its protein is CAFEWGPLPVLGDNRDRYTDKLIF.

Concerning this clone: At one boundary the junction diverges from the germline segment, which might be a read error. Other DNA sequences in the same sample also yield this CDR3. The rearrangement uses TRDV2 and TRDJ3; D unresolved. This CDR3 region has 18 residues. CDR1 is GEAIGNYY and CDR2 is EKD in the germline V gene. CDR3 nucleotide sequence: TGCGCCTGTGACACCTCGCACGGGACCTCCTGGGACACCCGACAGATGTTTTTC. Translation: CACDTSHGTSWDTRQMFF.

This clone is large. This chain connects TRDV3 to TRDJ1; 7 nucleotides agree with TRDD3. The germline CDR1 and CDR2 sequences are TVYSNPD and GDNSRS (reference sequence). The trim removed 2 bases at V and 3 bases at J, leaving 18 bases unmatched. CDR3 length: 17 residues. CDR3 DNA sequence: TGTGCCTTTGGCTCTGGGTGGGGGACCGAAGGTCCCGATAAACTCATCTTT. Translation gives CAFGSGWGTEGPDKLIF.

Comments on this clone: A far larger clone is one nucleotide away, so this likely arose from a read error. This chain joins TRDV1 and TRDJ1; 12 bases match TRDD3. In germline, CDR1 is TSWWSYY, CDR2 QGS. The CDR3 totals 29 residues. J lost 2 bases, V lost 0 bases, and 40 bases had no gene match. CDR3: CALGELWPILFNPGGYARGTARGTDKLIF. The CDR3 DNA sequence: TGTGCTCTTGGGGAACTTTGGCCGATCCTTTTCAACCCTGGGGGATACGCGCGGGGTACCGCGCGGGGTACCGATAAACTCATCTTT.

In its sample, this clone ranks as medium-sized (0.01 to 0.1%). This chain connects TRDV1 to TRDJ1; the D gene is possibly TRDD3 (5 bases). Germline V lookup: CDR1 TSWWSYY, CDR2 QGS. V shed 2 bases and J shed 1 base, with 26 bases lying between them. The CDR3 spans 20 residues. Here the CDR3 DNA reads TGTGCTCTTGGGGAAAGGCTGATTTCGAGGGGACAATGGGGCACCGATAAACTCATCTTT. Its translation: CALGERLISRGQWGTDKLIF.

Worth noting for this clone: In the same sample, other DNA sequences code for this CDR3. V gene TRDV1 combines with J gene TRDJ1, with 13 bases lining up with TRDD3. Unmatched junction bases numbered 29, after V lost 1 base and J lost 0 bases. This CDR3 has 26 amino acids. Germline-derived CDR1 and CDR2 are TSWWSYY and QGS. For the CDR3, the DNA is TGTGCTCTTGGGGAACGGGGTAGGGGGCCATTACTGGGGGATACGCGCTTGGTTTTTTACACCGATAAACTCATCTTT. This gives the protein CALGERGRGPLLGDTRLVFYTDKLIF.